This is a list of T cell receptor beta chains from one sample in a study of blood T cell repertoires in COVID-19. TCRdb keeps only in-frame clones here, not all; method: immunoSEQ multiplex PCR. The sample includes 120,000 to 150,000 clones, around 84% of them seen just once. The sequencing input was peripheral blood. These receptors were taken from a human donor with acute or convalescent COVID-19. The donor label of this sample is uncertain. CDR3s include the opening cysteine and the closing phenylalanine or tryptophan. D genes are given only for firm matches. Rows give clone size only sometimes, using once, few, many, or a class for an expanded clone.

v_call,j_call,d_call,clone_size,cdr3_nt,cdr3_aa
TRBV30,TRBJ2-4,.,.,TGTGCCTGGATTCCACTAGCCAAAAACATTCAGTACTTC,CAWIPLAKNIQYF
TRBV11-2,TRBJ1-1,.,.,TGTGCCAGCAGCTTGGGGGCAGGAGGGAACACTGAAGCTTTCTTT,CASSLGAGGNTEAFF
TRBV12-5,TRBJ1-2,TRBD1,.,TGTGCTAGTGGCCCGGGACAGGGCTATGGCTACACCTTC,CASGPGQGYGYTF
TRBV9,TRBJ2-2,.,.,TGTGCCAGCAGCGTAGATCGGGAGAAGAACGGGGAGCTGTTTTTT,CASSVDREKNGELFF
TRBV12-3/TRBV12-4,TRBJ1-2,.,few,TGTGCCAGCCTTCTCCAGGGGTCCGGGGGCTACACCTTC,CASLLQGSGGYTF
TRBV28,TRBJ1-2,.,.,TGTGCCAGCAGTTTGAAGGGGGGGTATGGCTACACCTTC,CASSLKGGYGYTF
TRBV7-9,TRBJ1-3,.,.,TGTGCCAGCAGCTTAGGGAGGGCTGGAAACACCATATATTTT,CASSLGRAGNTIYF
TRBV11-3,TRBJ1-3,TRBD1,.,TGTGCCAGCAGCGGCGGGACAGCCTCTGGAAACACCATATATTTT,CASSGGTASGNTIYF
TRBV6-1,TRBJ1-5,.,.,TGTGCCAGCAGTGAAACCCAGGGCGGAAATCAGCCCCAGCATTTT,CASSETQGGNQPQHF
TRBV9,TRBJ2-2,TRBD2,.,TGTGCCAGCAGCGCCCTGACTAGCGGGGCGAACACCGGGGAGCTGTTTTTT,CASSALTSGANTGELFF
TRBV11-2,TRBJ1-2,TRBD1,once,TGTGCCAGCAGCTTAAGTACAGGGGTCTATGGCTACACCTTC,CASSLSTGVYGYTF
TRBV20-1,TRBJ2-3,TRBD1,.,TGCAGTGCTAGTTACCGGACAGGGGCAGATACGCAGTATTTT,CSASYRTGADTQYF
TRBV9,TRBJ2-2,.,.,TGTGCCAGCAGCGTAGTGGCAACCACCGGGGAGCTGTTTTTT,CASSVVATTGELFF
TRBV2,TRBJ2-2,TRBD1,.,TGTGCCAGCACGACAGGGTGGAACACCGGGGAGCTGTTTTTT,CASTTGWNTGELFF
TRBV5-1,TRBJ1-1,.,once,TGCGCCAGCAGCTGGCGCACGGGAGACACTGAAGCTTTCTTT,CASSWRTGDTEAFF
TRBV25-1,TRBJ1-2,TRBD1,.,TGTGCCGCATCCTCCGACCGGGACAGGGTTTCTGGCTACACCTTC,CAASSDRDRVSGYTF
TRBV21-1,TRBJ2-3,.,.,TGTGCCAGCAGCTCCCATCCCCCTAGCGGACAGAAGATAAACACAGATACGCAGTATTTT,CASSSHPPSGQKINTDTQYF
TRBV27,TRBJ2-5,.,.,TGTGCCAGCAGTTTCCAGGGGAGGGCTCAAGAGACCCAGTACTTC,CASSFQGRAQETQYF
TRBV7-6,TRBJ1-6,.,once,TGTGCCAGCAGCTTAGAGACGTCGGGGGTCGGGGTCCCTTATAATTCACCCCTCCACTTT,CASSLETSGVGVPYNSPLHF
TRBV14,TRBJ1-1,.,.,TGTGCCAGCAGCTCACGGACAGTGAACACTGAAGCTTTCTTT,CASSSRTVNTEAFF
TRBV10-3,TRBJ2-1,TRBD1,.,TGTGCCACACGCTCAGGGGGCGTAGGGAATGAGCAGTTCTTC,CATRSGGVGNEQFF
TRBV6-6,TRBJ1-5,.,.,TGTGCCAGCAGTTTCCTTAATCAGCCCCAGCATTTT,CASSFLNQPQHF
TRBV2,TRBJ1-1,.,few,TGTGCCAGCCCCGGTTACACTGAAGCTTTCTTT,CASPGYTEAFF
TRBV3-1/TRBV3-2,TRBJ1-4,.,.,TGTGCCAGCAGCGTTCGACTTCCCGCAACTAATGAAAAACTGTTTTTT,CASSVRLPATNEKLFF
TRBV12-3/TRBV12-4,TRBJ2-1,.,.,TGTGCCACCGACAGCGGGTCGTACAATGAGCAGTTCTTC,CATDSGSYNEQFF
TRBV9,TRBJ2-1,.,.,TGTGCCAGCAGCGTAGAGGAATGGGGGCTCAATGAGCAGTTCTTC,CASSVEEWGLNEQFF
TRBV6-2/TRBV6-3,TRBJ1-4,.,.,TGTGCCAGCAGTTACAATCCGACAGAAACCCTTGCAACTAATGAAAAACTGTTTTTT,CASSYNPTETLATNEKLFF
TRBV7-2,TRBJ1-4,.,.,TGTGCCAGCAGAGGGGTAGGGTCGGGACTGTTTTTT,CASRGVGSGLFF
TRBV25-1,TRBJ1-2,.,.,TGTGCCAGCAGTCGGGCAGGGGCCTATGGCTACACCTTC,CASSRAGAYGYTF